Below are 11 T cell receptor beta chains sequenced from a single sample in a study of T cell repertoires and Cas9 in healthy adults (dated by TCRdb to between 2018 and 2020). The protocol used for the library was the immunoSEQ multiplex PCR assay. TCRdb limited this immuneACCESS table to in-frame rearrangements with V and J called. A share of clones is missing; checked studies link under half to unresolved V genes, and the rest is unexplained. The sample table lists 22,000 or so clones, approximately 90% of them with a count of one. About 0.76% of the sample belongs to the ten largest clones. The specimen sequenced was CD4+ effector T cells (CD127+, CD25-, CD137-, CD154-) from PBMCs; culture status not recorded. The receptors here all came from a human donor in good health.

The V call is TRBV9, the J call TRBJ1-1; TRBD1 agrees at 9 bases. The CDR3 has 15 amino acids. J gave up 8 bases and V 0 bases, and 8 bases lay outside the gene matches. CDR1 and CDR2 from the germline V gene are SGDLS and YYNGEE. CDR3 sequence (DNA): TGTGCCAGCAGCGTAGACGCCGGGACAGGGATCGAAGCTTTCTTT. Protein product: CASSVDAGTGIEAFF.

J is TRBJ1-5 and V is TRBV4-3, with D perhaps matching TRBD1 (5 bases). The CDR3 runs 13 residues. With 0 bases removed from V and 5 bases from J, the gap between germline ends came to 5 bases. Germline V lookup: CDR1 LGHNA, CDR2 YSLEER. The DNA for the CDR3 is TGCGCCAGCAGCCAAGAAGGGGATCAGCCCCAGCATTTT. Translating it yields CASSQEGDQPQHF.

The CDR3: CASTRGEVSEQYV. The CDR3 bases are TGTGCCAGCACGAGAGGGGAGGTAAGCGAGCAGTACGTC. The gene calls are TRBV6-1 and TRBJ2-7; possibly TRBD2 for D (6 bases). CDR1 and CDR2 from the germline V gene are MNHNS and SASEGT. Trimming took off 7 bases at V and 6 bases at J, with 16 bases between the two ends. This CDR3 has 13 amino acids.

The rearrangement joins TRBV9 to TRBJ2-3; the D gene could be TRBD1 or TRBD2 (5 bases each). CDR1 and CDR2 (germline): SGDLS, YYNGEE. The CDR3 has 15 residues. The V end was cut by 0 bases, the J end by 5 bases, with 13 bases between. The CDR3 here is CASSVVGAGLDTQYF. The CDR3 DNA sequence: TGTGCCAGCAGCGTAGTCGGGGCCGGCCTAGATACGCAGTATTTT.

The chain has TRBV7-3 and TRBJ2-1, with a tentative D call TRBD2 (6 bases). The CDR3 loop spans 16 amino acids. V lost 6 bases and J lost 4, with 19 bases in between. The germline gives CDR1 SGHTA, CDR2 FQGTGA. The CDR3 is CASSRPPSEFYNEQFF. The DNA of the CDR3 is TGTGCCAGCAGTCGACCCCCTAGCGAGTTTTACAATGAGCAGTTCTTC. The full variable domain, in which reference TRBV7-3 and TRBJ2-1 provide the parts outside the CDR3, is GAGVSQTPSNKVTEKGKYVELRCDPISGHTALYWYRQSLGQGPEFLIYFQGTGAADDSGLPNDRFFAVRPEGSVSTLKIQRTERGDSAVYLCASSRPPSEFYNEQFFGPGTRLTVL.

The chain carries TRBV19 and TRBJ1-3, with D maybe TRBD1 (6 bases). The CDR3 length is 14 residues. Trimming took off 4 bases at V and 4 bases at J, with 11 bases between the two ends. Germline CDR1 reads LNHDA; CDR2 reads SQIVND (reference sequence). Written as DNA, the CDR3 is TGTGCCAGTAGTACTGGACAGCCGGGAAACACCATATATTTT. This sequence encodes CASSTGQPGNTIYF.

The genes are TRBV5-8 and TRBJ1-1; tentatively, D is TRBD1 (6 bases). The CDR3 extends over 11 amino acids. Looked up from germline, CDR1 is SGHTS and CDR2 is YDEGEE. V dropped 5 bases and J dropped 10 bases, with 12 bases sitting between them. CDR3 sequence (DNA): TGTGCCAGCAGACTGAGAGGGGGAGCTTTCTTT. Amino acids: CASRLRGGAFF.

The rearrangement joins TRBV28 to TRBJ2-1; 10 nucleotides line up with TRBD2. Germline loops: CDR1 MDHEN, CDR2 SYDVKM. V was pared by 3 bases and J by 0 bases, with 5 bases of the junction left unmatched. There are 17 residues in the CDR3. In DNA form, the CDR3 reads TGTGCCAGCAGTTTTCTAGCGGGAGATAGCTCCTACAATGAGCAGTTCTTC. Translated: CASSFLAGDSSYNEQFF.

The rearrangement joins TRBV5-6 to TRBJ2-7; maybe TRBD1 (6 bases). Germline CDR1 reads SGHDT; CDR2 reads YYEEEE. The germline V and J ends were trimmed by 4 bases and 2 bases, with 16 bases remaining between them. The CDR3 consists of 15 residues. CDR3 sequence reads: CASSAIPGHPYEQYV. In nucleotides, the CDR3 is TGTGCCAGCAGCGCGATACCGGGACACCCCTACGAGCAGTACGTC.

The CDR3: CASMGRDSKMKRLFF. The DNA for the CDR3 is TGTGCCAGCATGGGCCGGGACAGTAAAATGAAAAGGCTGTTTTTT. The gene calls are TRBV28 and TRBJ1-4; TRBD1 matches 7 bases. The V gene end was trimmed by 7 bases and the J gene end by 14 bases; junction bases not matched to a gene: 19. CDR3 length: 15 amino acids. Germline values: CDR1 MDHEN, CDR2 SYDVKM. The full variable domain, in which reference TRBV28 and TRBJ1-4 provide the parts outside the CDR3, is DVKVTQSSRYLVKRTGEKVFLECVQDMDHENMFWYRQDPGLGLRLIYFSYDVKMKEKGDIPEGYSVSREKKERFSLILESASTNQTSMYLCASMGRDSKMKRLFFGSGTQLSVL.

The chain carries TRBV29-1 and TRBJ1-2; unclear D gene. The germline V gene encodes CDR1 SQVTM and CDR2 ANQGSEA. This CDR3 has 12 residues. V was shortened by 4 bases and J by 3 bases, with 9 bases between the two germline ends. CDR3 loop: CSVGEGHYGYTF. The CDR3 nucleotides are TGCAGCGTTGGGGAAGGACACTATGGCTACACCTTC. Complete variable domain (other parts from reference TRBV29-1 and TRBJ1-2): SAVISQKPSRDICQRGTSLTIQCQVDSQVTMMFWYRQQPGQSLTLIATANQGSEATYESGFVIDKFPISRPNLTFSTLTVSNMSPEDSSIYLCSVGEGHYGYTFGSGTRLTVV.